This paragraph covers one T cell receptor beta chain sequence. The antigen is undetermined. These data come from a study of T-cell memory formation after mild COVID-19. Overall study results and limits: Shrinking CD4+ clones resided mostly in CM and EM, and CD8+ ones in EMRA. The pre-infection memory compartment contained some responding clones, suggesting cross-reactive memory joined.

CDR1 is SGHTA, CDR2 FQGTGA, per germline. Trimming took 4 bases from V and 5 from J; bases not matched to a gene: 6. This CDR3 spans 16 amino acids. TCR alpha and TCR beta cDNA libraries with sample barcodes and UMIs came from 5'RACE using constant-segment primers. TCRdb passed the 5' RACE reads through MiXCR, listing each CDR3 protein once. The table includes about 190,000 distinct CDR3 sequences, around 30% detected once. The sequence was obtained from an adult woman who had mild COVID-19 (a few samples of this study predate the infection). Cell type and time point are not known. Sequencing was carried out using PBMCs or a T cell subset sorted from them (not recorded which). V and J are TRBV7-3 and TRBJ1-4; TRBD1 matches 11 bases. The CDR3 protein is CASSSGQGALNEKLFF. In DNA, the CDR3 is TGTGCCAGCAGCTCAGGACAGGGGGCGTTGAATGAAAAACTGTTTTTT. Looking up the rest from reference TRBV7-3 and TRBJ1-4 gives the full variable domain: GAGVSQTPSNKVTEKGKYVELRCDPISGHTALYWYRQSLGQGPEFLIYFQGTGAADDSGLPNDRFFAVRPEGSVSTLKIQRTERGDSAVYLCASSSGQGALNEKLFFGSGTQLSVL.